These 32 T cell receptor beta chains came from one sample sequenced in a study of early T cells in non-severe SARS-CoV-2 infection. TCRdb ran MiXCR on the 5' RACE reads and lists one entry per CDR3 protein. The sample lists 61,000 or so distinct CDR3 sequences; 9.5% to 15% were seen once. Sequencing was performed on whole blood, taken at baseline. Receptors originate from an adult who was a healthcare worker with PCR-confirmed SARS-CoV-2 infection or an uninfected control (not recorded which). The donor label of this sample is uncertain.

This clonotype was found a few times. The CDR3 DNA is TGCGCCAGCAGCAAGCAGACGAACACTGAAGCTTTCTTT. Its translation is CASSKQTNTEAFF. This sequence joins TRBV5-1 and TRBJ1-1; no clear D gene. V lost 4 bases and J 1 base, leaving 8 bases between the germline ends. Germline CDR1 reads SGHRS; CDR2 reads YFSETQ. The CDR3 totals 13 residues.

This chain links TRBV7-2 with TRBJ2-2; D unclear. V shed 1 base and J shed 4 bases, with 7 bases lying between them. Germline CDR1 reads SGHTA; CDR2 reads FQGNSA. The CDR3 runs to 14 residues. The CDR3 loop reads CASSLGTRTGELFF. In DNA, the CDR3 is TGTGCCAGCAGCTTAGGCACCCGCACCGGGGAGCTGTTTTTT.

This clonotype has a handful of counts. The J gene is TRBJ1-5, the V gene TRBV5-5; 8 nucleotides agree with TRBD1. The V gene's germline CDR1 is SGHKS and CDR2 YYEKEE (reference sequence). Losses at the gene ends were 6 bases for V and 6 bases for J; bases not matched to a gene: 11. The CDR3 has 15 amino acids. DNA of the CDR3: TGTGCCAGCAACCAAGGACAGGGCTTTAGTCAGCCCCAGCATTTT. Residues: CASNQGQGFSQPQHF.

This clonotype appeared many times. The rearrangement joins TRBV7-3 to TRBJ2-4; no definite D call. There are 17 residues in the CDR3. V lost 5 bases to trimming and J lost 0 bases, with 17 bases between them. Germline V lookup: CDR1 SGHTA, CDR2 FQGTGA. CDR3 amino acids: CASSPGSQVLAKNIQYF. CDR3 bases: TGTGCCAGCAGCCCCGGGTCGCAGGTTCTAGCCAAAAACATTCAGTACTTC.

This clonotype was seen only a few times. The chain combines TRBV27 with TRBJ2-1; TRBD1 agrees at 10 bases. V lost 5 bases to trimming and J lost 4 bases; unmatched junction nucleotides: 2. Germline CDR1 and CDR2: MNHEY and SMNVEV (reference sequence). The CDR3 is 14 amino acids. The CDR3 is CASSMDRGYNEQFF. For the CDR3, the DNA is TGTGCCAGCAGTATGGACAGGGGGTACAATGAGCAGTTCTTC.

A few counts support this clonotype. The chain carries TRBV7-3 and TRBJ2-1, with TRBD2 as a possible D gene (5 bases). The CDR3 is 12 residues long. Per germline, CDR1 SGHTA and CDR2 FQGTGA. V was trimmed by 4 bases and J by 9 bases, leaving 10 bases between them. The CDR3 DNA is TGTGCCAGCAGCTCGGGATTAGGTGAGCAGTTCTTC. It is translated as CASSSGLGEQFF.

V gene TRBV7-6 combines with J gene TRBJ2-2; D may be TRBD1 (6 bases). V was pared by 7 bases and J by 1 base, with 16 bases between. From germline, CDR1 is SGHVS and CDR2 FNYEAQ. This CDR3 is built from 16 residues. The CDR3 here is CASTLQGSLNTGELFF. The CDR3 region has the DNA TGTGCCAGCACCCTCCAGGGGTCCCTGAACACCGGGGAGCTGTTTTTT.

This clonotype has only a few counts. The chain employs TRBV9 and TRBJ2-5; the D gene is possibly TRBD1 (5 bases). This CDR3 is 15 amino acids long. CDR1 is SGDLS and CDR2 is YYNGEE in the germline V gene. Trimming took 1 base from V and 0 from J, leaving 10 bases between them. CDR3 residues: CASSVSWGYQETQYF. The CDR3 nucleotides read TGTGCCAGCAGCGTAAGCTGGGGCTACCAAGAGACCCAGTACTTC. The variable domain in full, completed from reference TRBV9 and TRBJ2-5, reads DSGVTQTPKHLITATGQRVTLRCSPRSGDLSVYWYQQSLDQGLQFLIQYYNGEERAKGNILERFSAQQFPDLHSELNLSSLELGDSALYFCASSVSWGYQETQYFGPGTRLLVL.

The chain couples TRBV30 to TRBJ2-2; D not certain. This CDR3 has 15 residues. V was clipped by 0 bases and J by 3 bases, with 11 bases between them. Looked up from germline, CDR1 is GTSNPN and CDR2 is SVGIG (reference sequence). The CDR3 DNA sequence: TGTGCCTGGAGTGTACTCGACAAAGACACCGGGGAGCTGTTTTTT. Protein product: CAWSVLDKDTGELFF.

This clonotype was observed a few times. This sequence joins TRBV10-3 and TRBJ2-3; D unclear. The germline V and J ends were trimmed by 7 bases and 2 bases, with 4 bases remaining between them. The CDR3 is made up of 11 amino acids. Germline values: CDR1 ENHRY, CDR2 SYGVKD. The CDR3 is CAIKNTDTQYF. For the CDR3, the DNA is TGTGCCATCAAGAACACAGATACGCAGTATTTT.

The rearrangement links TRBV12-3 or TRBV12-4 to TRBJ2-1, with D maybe TRBD2 (7 bases). Between the trimmed V and J ends, which lost 2 bases and 5 bases, there was a span of 13 bases. This CDR3 comprises 15 residues. CDR3 in amino acids: CASSLSRGGDNEQFF. The CDR3, as DNA: TGTGCCAGCAGTTTATCCAGGGGAGGGGACAATGAGCAGTTCTTC.

This clonotype was seen only a few times. The chain is built from TRBV6-6 and TRBJ1-5; 7 bases are shared with TRBD1. This CDR3 comprises 15 residues. The ends lost 6 bases at V and 1 base at J; junction bases unmatched: 6. CDR1 and CDR2 (germline): MNHNY, SVGAGI (reference sequence). The CDR3: CASSWDRESNQPQHF. In nucleotides, the CDR3 is TGTGCCAGCAGCTGGGACAGAGAAAGCAATCAGCCCCAGCATTTT.

This clonotype has at least ten counts. This chain links TRBV6-5 with TRBJ2-1, with D tentatively TRBD1 or TRBD2 (6 bases each). The V gene lost 2 bases and the J gene lost 2 bases, with 13 bases spanning the gap. Germline V lookup: CDR1 MNHEY, CDR2 SVGAGI. The CDR3 is 16 residues long. The CDR3: CASSYTGAGTYNEQFF. The CDR3 nucleotides are TGTGCCAGCAGTTACACGGGGGCGGGGACCTACAATGAGCAGTTCTTC.

The CDR3 is CASSEGTGMNTEAFF. The CDR3 nucleotides are TGTGCCAGCAGTGAAGGGACAGGAATGAACACTGAAGCTTTCTTT. The rearrangement links TRBV2 to TRBJ1-1, with 7 bases aligning to TRBD1. The CDR3 covers 15 residues. Germline lookup yields CDR1 SNHLY and CDR2 FYNNEI. V dropped 1 base and J dropped 0; count of bases not matched to a gene: 2. Combining the CDR3 with reference TRBV2 and TRBJ1-1 gives the whole variable domain EPEVTQTPSHQVTQMGQEVILRCVPISNHLYFYWYRQILGQKVEFLVSFYNNEISEKSEIFDDQFSVERPDGSNFTLKIRSTKLEDSAMYFCASSEGTGMNTEAFFGQGTRLTVV.

This clonotype was picked up many times. The genes are TRBV20-1 and TRBJ1-5, with D uncertain. CDR1 and CDR2 from the germline V gene are DFQATT and SNEGSKA (reference sequence). The CDR3 length is 17 residues. V lost 4 bases, J lost 0 bases, and 19 bases lay in between. CDR3 region: CSATPRIGANSNQPQHF. CDR3 DNA: TGCAGTGCTACTCCTAGAATCGGCGCCAATAGCAATCAGCCCCAGCATTTT.

This clonotype was observed at least ten times. The chain combines TRBV20-1 with TRBJ2-4; the match to TRBD1 covers 10 bases. There are 12 residues in the CDR3. V gave up 6 bases and J gave up 6 bases; unmatched junction bases: 2. CDR1 and CDR2 (germline): DFQATT, SNEGSKA (reference sequence). The CDR3 reads CSARTGGNIQYF. In DNA form, the CDR3 reads TGCAGTGCACGGACAGGGGGAAACATTCAGTACTTC.

This clonotype was detected only a few times. The chain couples TRBV7-6 to TRBJ2-3; no reliable D call. The CDR3 covers 13 residues. CDR1 is SGHVS, CDR2 FNYEAQ, per germline. V lost 3 bases to trimming and J lost 4 bases, with 8 bases between them. The CDR3 reads CASSFKSADTQYF. The CDR3 DNA is TGTGCCAGCAGCTTTAAGAGCGCAGATACGCAGTATTTT.

The CDR3 loop is CAWDRGSGNEQFF. CDR3 nucleotide sequence: TGTGCCTGGGATAGGGGGTCAGGCAATGAGCAGTTCTTC. V gene TRBV30 combines with J gene TRBJ2-1; maybe TRBD1 (6 bases). The CDR3 is 13 residues long. V was cut by 5 bases and J by 6 bases, with 14 bases left in between. Germline-derived CDR1 and CDR2 are GTSNPN and SVGIG (reference sequence). Supplemented by reference TRBV30 and TRBJ2-1, the full variable domain reads SQTIHQWPATLVQPVGSPLSLECTVEGTSNPNLYWYRQAAGRGLQLLFYSVGIGQISSEVPQNLSASRPQDRQFILSSKKLLLSDSGFYLCAWDRGSGNEQFFGPGTRLTVL.

This clonotype was observed at least ten times. V usage is TRBV20-1 and J usage is TRBJ1-5; D might be TRBD1 (5 bases). This CDR3 contains 15 residues. Trimming took off 0 bases at V and 1 base at J, with 10 bases between the two ends. Germline lookup yields CDR1 DFQATT and CDR2 SNEGSKA (reference sequence). The CDR3 reads CSAREQGMSNQPQHF. The DNA of the CDR3 is TGCAGTGCTAGAGAGCAGGGTATGAGCAATCAGCCCCAGCATTTT.

Ten or more counts support this clonotype. The rearrangement joins TRBV7-6 to TRBJ2-3; possibly TRBD1 or TRBD2 for D (5 bases each). Trimming left V 1 base short and J 5 bases short, with 22 bases between. The CDR3 spans 18 residues. CDR1 is SGHVS and CDR2 is FNYEAQ in the germline V gene. CDR3 DNA sequence: TGTGCCAGCAGCTTAGGGGTCGGGGTCACACCGAGGGGAGATACGCAGTATTTT. Translating gives CASSLGVGVTPRGDTQYF.

This clonotype was recorded many times. The rearrangement uses TRBV5-8 and TRBJ2-1; 9 nucleotides match TRBD1. This CDR3 contains 15 residues. Germline values: CDR1 SGHTS, CDR2 YDEGEE. V dropped 1 base and J dropped 4; count of bases not matched to a gene: 3. The CDR3 nucleotides read TGTGCCAGCAGCTTGACGGACAGGGGTTACAATGAGCAGTTCTTC. It yields the protein CASSLTDRGYNEQFF.

The rearrangement joins TRBV7-3 to TRBJ1-1; 7 nucleotides match TRBD1. There are 14 residues in the CDR3. The germline CDR1 and CDR2 sequences are SGHTA and FQGTGA. Unmatched junction bases numbered 5, after V lost 6 bases and J lost 1 base. CDR3 sequence: CASSRQGSNTEAFF. CDR3 DNA sequence: TGTGCCAGCAGTCGACAGGGTTCGAACACTGAAGCTTTCTTT. The full variable domain, its missing parts supplied by reference TRBV7-3 and TRBJ1-1, is GAGVSQTPSNKVTEKGKYVELRCDPISGHTALYWYRQSLGQGPEFLIYFQGTGAADDSGLPNDRFFAVRPEGSVSTLKIQRTERGDSAVYLCASSRQGSNTEAFFGQGTRLTVV.

This clonotype came up a few times. This chain links TRBV19 with TRBJ2-1; a possible D gene is TRBD2 (7 bases). This CDR3 comprises 17 residues. In germline, CDR1 is LNHDA, CDR2 SQIVND (reference sequence). Between the trimmed V and J ends, which lost 1 base and 4 bases, there was a span of 17 bases. The CDR3 DNA is TGTGCCAGTAGTATAGGGGGGCTAGCGGAGAGATACAATGAGCAGTTCTTC. This translates into CASSIGGLAERYNEQFF. Combining the CDR3 with reference TRBV19 and TRBJ2-1 gives the whole variable domain DGGITQSPKYLFRKEGQNVTLSCEQNLNHDAMYWYRQDPGQGLRLIYYSQIVNDFQKGDIAEGYSVSREKKESFPLTVTSAQKNPTAFYLCASSIGGLAERYNEQFFGPGTRLTVL.

This clonotype was recorded a few times. The V call is TRBV2, the J call TRBJ1-6, with D possibly being TRBD1 (5 bases). The V gene's germline CDR1 is SNHLY and CDR2 FYNNEI. This CDR3 spans 12 amino acids. V was pared by 5 bases and J by 7 bases, with 6 bases between. The CDR3: CASSSGNSPLHF. The CDR3 region has the DNA TGTGCCAGCAGTTCAGGGAATTCACCCCTCCACTTT.

This clonotype was counted at least ten times. V usage is TRBV20-1 and J usage is TRBJ1-2; TRBD1 agrees at 7 bases. The J segment lost 4 bases and the V segment lost 5 bases, leaving 10 bases of the junction unmatched. In germline, CDR1 is DFQATT, CDR2 SNEGSKA (reference sequence). This CDR3 is 14 amino acids long. In DNA, the CDR3 is TGCAGTGCTGGCGCCGGGACAGAGCTCTATGGCTACACCTTC. It codes for CSAGAGTELYGYTF.

This clonotype was detected a few times. The CDR3 is CASSVTENTEAFF. In DNA form, the CDR3 reads TGTGCCAGTAGTGTGACAGAGAACACTGAAGCTTTCTTT. This sequence joins TRBV19 and TRBJ1-1; D might be TRBD1 (5 bases). V lost 5 bases and J 1 base, leaving 8 bases between the germline ends. This CDR3 contains 13 residues. From germline, CDR1 is LNHDA and CDR2 SQIVND (reference sequence).

At least ten counts were recorded for this clonotype. The chain combines TRBV7-8 with TRBJ1-1; TRBD1 matches 7 bases. Germline V gene sequence: CDR1 SGHVS, CDR2 FQNEAQ. The V and J ends lost 0 bases and 2 bases, in that order; junction bases with no gene match: 15. This CDR3 is built from 19 residues. The CDR3 region has the DNA TGTGCCAGCAGCTTAGCTGTTGCCCGATTGGGACAGTATAACACTGAAGCTTTCTTT. Translation gives CASSLAVARLGQYNTEAFF.

The rearrangement uses TRBV29-1 and TRBJ2-3; D remains unclear. The CDR3 contains 14 residues. The germline V gene has CDR1 SQVTM and CDR2 ANQGSEA. V was pared by 3 bases and J by 2 bases, with 12 bases between. The CDR3 DNA follows: TGCAGCGTTGATTTTCTGGGAACCACAGATACGCAGTATTTT. Residues: CSVDFLGTTDTQYF.

The rearrangement joins TRBV4-2 to TRBJ2-4, with a tentative D call TRBD1 (5 bases). In germline, CDR1 is LGHNA, CDR2 YNFKEQ. The CDR3 extends over 11 amino acids. Trimming pared 1 base from V and 13 bases from J, leaving 8 bases between. The CDR3 nucleotides read TGTGCCAGCAGCCAAGGGGGCCAGCAGTACTTC. Residues: CASSQGGQQYF.

Turning to this clonotype: The germline gene is not matched at one end of the junction; a read error may be the cause. The rearrangement joins TRBV5-1 to TRBJ1-1, with D hard to call. Germline CDR1 is SGHRS and CDR2 is YFSETQ. The CDR3 is made up of 15 amino acids. The CDR3 sequence: CASSFNLKSNTEAFF. CDR3 coding DNA: TGCGCCAGCAGCTTCAATCTAAAGTCGAACACTGAAGCTTTCTTC.

This clonotype came up many times. This sequence joins TRBV20-1 and TRBJ1-3, with D hard to call. Germline V lookup: CDR1 DFQATT, CDR2 SNEGSKA (reference sequence). Trimming stripped 1 base from V and 4 bases from J, with 5 bases between. The CDR3 has 12 residues. CDR3 residues: CSARVEGNTIYF. In nucleotides, the CDR3 is TGCAGTGCTAGAGTGGAGGGAAACACCATATATTTT.

This clonotype was seen a handful of times. CDR3 protein: CASSHLAGGDTQYF. The CDR3 DNA reads TGTGCCAGCAGCCACCTAGCGGGGGGGGATACGCAGTATTTT. The gene calls are TRBV3-1 and TRBJ2-3; 12 bases align to TRBD2. V lost 3 bases to trimming and J lost 6 bases; unmatched junction nucleotides: 1. The length of the CDR3 is 14 residues. The germline CDR1 and CDR2 sequences are LGHDT and YNNKEL (reference sequence).